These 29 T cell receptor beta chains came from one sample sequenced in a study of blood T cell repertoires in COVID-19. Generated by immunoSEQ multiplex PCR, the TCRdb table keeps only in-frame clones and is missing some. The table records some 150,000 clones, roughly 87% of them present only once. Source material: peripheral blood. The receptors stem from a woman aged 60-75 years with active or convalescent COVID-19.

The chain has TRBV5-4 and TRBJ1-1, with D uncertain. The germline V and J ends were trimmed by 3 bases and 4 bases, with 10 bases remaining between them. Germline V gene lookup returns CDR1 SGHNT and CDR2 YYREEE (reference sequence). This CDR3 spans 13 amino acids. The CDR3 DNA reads TGTGCCAGCAGCTCCCGAGGCGGCACTGAAGCTTTCTTT. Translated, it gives CASSSRGGTEAFF.

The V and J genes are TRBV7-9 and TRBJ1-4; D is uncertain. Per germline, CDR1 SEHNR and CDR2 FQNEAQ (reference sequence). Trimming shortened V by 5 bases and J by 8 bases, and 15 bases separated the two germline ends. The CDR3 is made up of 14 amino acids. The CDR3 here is CASSLTTGGEKLFF. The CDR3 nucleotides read TGTGCCAGCAGCCTGACTACTGGAGGGGAAAAACTGTTTTTT.

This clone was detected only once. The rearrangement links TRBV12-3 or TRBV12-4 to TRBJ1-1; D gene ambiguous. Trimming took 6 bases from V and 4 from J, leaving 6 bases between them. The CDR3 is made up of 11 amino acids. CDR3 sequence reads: CASRRGTEAFF. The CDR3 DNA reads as TGTGCCAGCAGGCGGGGCACTGAAGCTTTCTTT.

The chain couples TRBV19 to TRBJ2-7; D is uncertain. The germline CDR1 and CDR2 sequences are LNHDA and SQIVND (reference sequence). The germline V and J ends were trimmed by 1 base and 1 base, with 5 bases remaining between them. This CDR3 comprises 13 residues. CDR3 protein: CASSIGGSYEQYF. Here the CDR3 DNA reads TGTGCCAGTAGTATAGGCGGTTCCTACGAGCAGTACTTC.

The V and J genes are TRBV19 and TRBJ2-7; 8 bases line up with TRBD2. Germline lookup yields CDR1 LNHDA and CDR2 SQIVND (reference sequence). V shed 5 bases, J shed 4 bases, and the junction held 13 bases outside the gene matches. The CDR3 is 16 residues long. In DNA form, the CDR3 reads TGTGCCAGTAGTCTTTACTCCGGGACTAGTGTTTACGAGCAGTACTTC. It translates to CASSLYSGTSVYEQYF.

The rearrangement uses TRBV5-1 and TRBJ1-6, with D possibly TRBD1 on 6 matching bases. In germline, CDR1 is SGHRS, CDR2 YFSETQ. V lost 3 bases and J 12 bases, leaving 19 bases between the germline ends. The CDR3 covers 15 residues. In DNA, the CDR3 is TGCGCCAGCAGCTGGACAGAGTCGAGCTTTGGACCCCTCCACTTT. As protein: CASSWTESSFGPLHF.

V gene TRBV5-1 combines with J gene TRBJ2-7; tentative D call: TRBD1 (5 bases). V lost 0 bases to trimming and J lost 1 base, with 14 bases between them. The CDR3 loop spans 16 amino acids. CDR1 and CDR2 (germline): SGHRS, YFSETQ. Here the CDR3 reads CASSLGRVLGSYEQYF. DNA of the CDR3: TGCGCCAGCAGCTTGGGCAGGGTACTGGGATCCTACGAGCAGTACTTC.

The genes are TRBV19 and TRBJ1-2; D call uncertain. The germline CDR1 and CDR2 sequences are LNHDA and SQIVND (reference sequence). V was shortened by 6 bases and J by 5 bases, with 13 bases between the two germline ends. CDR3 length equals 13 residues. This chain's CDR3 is CASSSGLPYGYTF. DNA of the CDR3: TGTGCCAGTAGCTCCGGACTTCCTTATGGCTACACCTTC. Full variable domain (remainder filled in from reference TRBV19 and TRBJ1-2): DGGITQSPKYLFRKEGQNVTLSCEQNLNHDAMYWYRQDPGQGLRLIYYSQIVNDFQKGDIAEGYSVSREKKESFPLTVTSAQKNPTAFYLCASSSGLPYGYTFGSGTRLTVV.

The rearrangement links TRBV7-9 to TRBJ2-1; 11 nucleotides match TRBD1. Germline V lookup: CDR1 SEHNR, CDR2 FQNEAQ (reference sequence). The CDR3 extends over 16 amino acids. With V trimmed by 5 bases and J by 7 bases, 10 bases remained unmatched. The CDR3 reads CASSPRDRGSRNEQFF. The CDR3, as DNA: TGTGCCAGCAGCCCGCGGGACAGGGGGTCGAGGAATGAGCAGTTCTTC.

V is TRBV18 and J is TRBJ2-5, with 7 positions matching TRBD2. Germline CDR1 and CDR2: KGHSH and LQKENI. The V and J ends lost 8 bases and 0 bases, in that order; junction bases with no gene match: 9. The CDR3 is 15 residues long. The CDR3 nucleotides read TGTGCCAGCCCGGGGGGTTTCCCCTACCAAGAGACCCAGTACTTC. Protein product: CASPGGFPYQETQYF. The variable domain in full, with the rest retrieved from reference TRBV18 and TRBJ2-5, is NAGVMQNPRHLVRRRGQEARLRCSPMKGHSHVYWYRQLPEEGLKFMVYLQKENIIDESGMPKERFSAEFPKEGPSILRIQQVVRGDSAAYFCASPGGFPYQETQYFGPGTRLLVL.

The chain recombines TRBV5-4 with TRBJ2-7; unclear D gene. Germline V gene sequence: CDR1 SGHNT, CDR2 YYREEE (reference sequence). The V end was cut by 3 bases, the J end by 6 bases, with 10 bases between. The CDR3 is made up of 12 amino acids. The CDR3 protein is CASSSITSEQYF. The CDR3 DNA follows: TGTGCCAGCAGCTCGATAACTTCCGAGCAGTACTTC.

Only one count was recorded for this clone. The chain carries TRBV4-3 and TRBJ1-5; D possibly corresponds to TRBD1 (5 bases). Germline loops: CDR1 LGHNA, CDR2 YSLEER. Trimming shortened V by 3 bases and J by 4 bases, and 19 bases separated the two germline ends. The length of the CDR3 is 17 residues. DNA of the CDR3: TGCGCCAGCAGCCATGTGACTCACGGACACACTAATCAGCCCCAGCATTTT. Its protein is CASSHVTHGHTNQPQHF.

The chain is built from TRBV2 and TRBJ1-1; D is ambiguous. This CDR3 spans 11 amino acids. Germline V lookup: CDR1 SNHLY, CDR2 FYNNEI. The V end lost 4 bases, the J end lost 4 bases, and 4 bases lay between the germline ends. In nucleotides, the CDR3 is TGTGCCAGCAGTGCCCTCACTGAAGCTTTCTTT. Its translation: CASSALTEAFF.

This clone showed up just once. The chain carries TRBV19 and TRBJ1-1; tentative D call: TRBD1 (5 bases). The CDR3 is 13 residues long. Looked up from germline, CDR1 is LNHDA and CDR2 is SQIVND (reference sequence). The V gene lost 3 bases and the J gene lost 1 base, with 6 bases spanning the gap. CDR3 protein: CASSIQGNTEAFF. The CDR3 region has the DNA TGTGCCAGTAGTATCCAGGGGAACACTGAAGCTTTCTTT.

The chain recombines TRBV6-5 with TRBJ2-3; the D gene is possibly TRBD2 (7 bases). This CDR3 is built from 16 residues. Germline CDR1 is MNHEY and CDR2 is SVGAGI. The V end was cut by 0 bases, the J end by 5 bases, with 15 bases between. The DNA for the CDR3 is TGTGCCAGCAGTTACTCAGGGGGGGCGTTTTTAGATACGCAGTATTTT. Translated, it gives CASSYSGGAFLDTQYF.

The CDR3 DNA is TGTGCCATCAGCTCCGGGACAGGGAACCGCCAATTGAACACTGAAGCTTTCTTT. Translated: CAISSGTGNRQLNTEAFF. The rearrangement uses TRBV10-3 and TRBJ1-1, with 9 bases lining up with TRBD1. CDR1 ENHRY and CDR2 SYGVKD come from the germline V gene. Germline trimming cut 6 bases from V and 0 bases from J; bases unmatched to any gene: 14. This CDR3 has 18 amino acids.

The CDR3 sequence: CASSLAGTGWGNTEAFF. The CDR3 region has the DNA TGTGCCAGCAGCTTAGCCGGGACAGGGTGGGGAAACACTGAAGCTTTCTTT. The V gene is TRBV7-9, the J gene TRBJ1-1; 9 bases match TRBD1. The germline CDR1 and CDR2 sequences are SEHNR and FQNEAQ (reference sequence). The CDR3 is made up of 17 amino acids. V shed 0 bases, J shed 2 bases, and the junction held 7 bases outside the gene matches.

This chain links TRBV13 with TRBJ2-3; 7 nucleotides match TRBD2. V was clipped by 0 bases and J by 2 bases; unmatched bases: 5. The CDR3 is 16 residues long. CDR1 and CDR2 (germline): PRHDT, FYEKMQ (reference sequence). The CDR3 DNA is TGTGCCAGCAGCTTAGGATCTAGCGGCTTCACAGATACGCAGTATTTT. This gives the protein CASSLGSSGFTDTQYF.

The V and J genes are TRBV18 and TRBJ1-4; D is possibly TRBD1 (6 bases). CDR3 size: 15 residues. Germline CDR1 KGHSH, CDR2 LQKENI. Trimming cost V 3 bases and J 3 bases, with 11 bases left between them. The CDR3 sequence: CASSPGADPNEKLFF. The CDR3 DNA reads TGTGCCAGCTCACCGGGGGCCGATCCTAATGAAAAACTGTTTTTT.

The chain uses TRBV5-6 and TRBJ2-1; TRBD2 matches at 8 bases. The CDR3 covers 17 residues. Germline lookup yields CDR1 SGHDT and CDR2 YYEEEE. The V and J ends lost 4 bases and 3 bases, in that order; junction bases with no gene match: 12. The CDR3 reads CASSIPLRRGGYNEQFF. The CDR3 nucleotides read TGTGCCAGCAGCATACCCCTCCGTCGGGGGGGCTACAATGAGCAGTTCTTC.

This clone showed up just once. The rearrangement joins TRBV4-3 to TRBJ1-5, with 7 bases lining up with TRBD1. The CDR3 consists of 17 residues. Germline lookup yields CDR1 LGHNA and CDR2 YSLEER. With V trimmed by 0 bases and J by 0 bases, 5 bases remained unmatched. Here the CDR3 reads CASSQDTTGISNQPQHF. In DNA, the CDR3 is TGCGCCAGCAGCCAAGATACGACAGGGATTAGCAATCAGCCCCAGCATTTT.

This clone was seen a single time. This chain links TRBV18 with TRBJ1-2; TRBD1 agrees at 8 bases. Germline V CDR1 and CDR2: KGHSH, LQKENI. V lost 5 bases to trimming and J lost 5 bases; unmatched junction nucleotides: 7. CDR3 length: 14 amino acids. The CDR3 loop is CASSVTDREYGYTF. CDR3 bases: TGTGCCAGCTCAGTGACGGACAGGGAATATGGCTACACCTTC.

The CDR3 DNA reads as TGCGCCAGCAGCTTGGACGGCACACCCGAGTGGGCTACGCAGTATTTT. This gives the protein CASSLDGTPEWATQYF. The rearrangement uses TRBV5-1 and TRBJ2-3; D not certain. The germline CDR1 and CDR2 sequences are SGHRS and YFSETQ. The CDR3 length is 16 residues. V lost 0 bases to trimming and J lost 8 bases, with 19 bases between them.

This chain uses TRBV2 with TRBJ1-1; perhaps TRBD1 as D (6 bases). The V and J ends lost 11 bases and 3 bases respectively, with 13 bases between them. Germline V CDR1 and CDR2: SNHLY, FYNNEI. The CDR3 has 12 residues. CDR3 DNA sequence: TGTGCCCAGTGGGGGGGCTACACTGAAGCTTTCTTT. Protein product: CAQWGGYTEAFF.

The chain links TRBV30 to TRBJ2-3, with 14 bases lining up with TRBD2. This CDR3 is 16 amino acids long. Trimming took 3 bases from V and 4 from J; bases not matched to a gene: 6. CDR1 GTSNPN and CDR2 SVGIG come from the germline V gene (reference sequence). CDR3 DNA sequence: TGTGCCTGGAGCGCTGGGACTAGCGGGGGCCCAGATACGCAGTATTTT. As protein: CAWSAGTSGGPDTQYF.

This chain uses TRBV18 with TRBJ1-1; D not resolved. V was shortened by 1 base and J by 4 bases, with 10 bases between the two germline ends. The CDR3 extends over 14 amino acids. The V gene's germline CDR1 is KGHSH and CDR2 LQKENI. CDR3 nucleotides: TGTGCCAGCTCACCACGTGCGGAGGCCACTGAAGCTTTCTTT. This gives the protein CASSPRAEATEAFF.

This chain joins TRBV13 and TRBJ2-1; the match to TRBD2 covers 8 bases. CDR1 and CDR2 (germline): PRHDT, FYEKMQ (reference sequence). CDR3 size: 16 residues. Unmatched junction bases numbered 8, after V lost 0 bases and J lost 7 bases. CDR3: CASSLGISGGGNEQFF. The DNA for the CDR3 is TGTGCCAGCAGCTTAGGCATAAGCGGGGGAGGAAATGAGCAGTTCTTC.

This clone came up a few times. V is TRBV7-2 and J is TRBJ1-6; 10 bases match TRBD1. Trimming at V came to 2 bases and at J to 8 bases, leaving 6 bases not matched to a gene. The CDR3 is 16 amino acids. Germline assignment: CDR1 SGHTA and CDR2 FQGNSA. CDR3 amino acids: CASSLWGQGIDSPLHF. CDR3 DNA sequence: TGTGCCAGCAGCTTATGGGGACAGGGGATTGATTCACCCCTCCACTTT.

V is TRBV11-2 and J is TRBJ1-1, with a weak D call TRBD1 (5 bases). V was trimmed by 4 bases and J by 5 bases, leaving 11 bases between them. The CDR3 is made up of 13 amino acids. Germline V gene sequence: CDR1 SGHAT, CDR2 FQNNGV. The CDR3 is CASSSQGDTEAFF. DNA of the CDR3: TGTGCCAGCAGCTCCCAGGGTGATACTGAAGCTTTCTTT.